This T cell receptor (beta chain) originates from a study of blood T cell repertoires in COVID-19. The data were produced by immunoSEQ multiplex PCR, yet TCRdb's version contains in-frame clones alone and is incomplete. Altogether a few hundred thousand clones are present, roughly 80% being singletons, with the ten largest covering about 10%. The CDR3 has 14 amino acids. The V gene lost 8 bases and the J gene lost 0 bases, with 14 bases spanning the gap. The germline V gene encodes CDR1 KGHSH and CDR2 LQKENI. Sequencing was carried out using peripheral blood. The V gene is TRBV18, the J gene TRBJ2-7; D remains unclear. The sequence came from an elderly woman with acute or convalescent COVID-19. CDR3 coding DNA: TGTGCCAGCCGAGGCCCTCCGAGCTCCTACGAGCAGTACTTC. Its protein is CASRGPPSSYEQYF.